What follows are 24 T cell receptor beta chains derived from one specimen sequenced in a study of OX40 agonist ivuxolimab in advanced cancers. Some clones are missing from TCRdb's copy, which holds only in-frame ones; the method was immunoSEQ multiplex PCR. The table records 65,000 to 80,000 clones, under 95% of them present only once. The material was CD4+ or CD8+ T cells sorted from blood, obtained in a trial of the OX40 agonist ivuxolimab. The receptor source for this set is an adult with an advanced solid tumor such as melanoma, head and neck, liver or kidney cancer.

V is TRBV5-1 and J is TRBJ1-1; D gene uncertain. The CDR3 loop spans 15 amino acids. Trimming took off 1 base at V and 1 base at J, with 11 bases between the two ends. Germline lookup yields CDR1 SGHRS and CDR2 YFSETQ. CDR3 amino acids: CASSLSRVGNTEAFF. Written as DNA, the CDR3 is TGCGCCAGCAGCTTGTCCCGGGTCGGGAACACTGAAGCTTTCTTT.

The chain couples TRBV5-1 to TRBJ2-7, with D possibly being TRBD1 or TRBD2 (6 bases each). V dropped 4 bases and J dropped 3 bases, with 14 bases sitting between them. The CDR3 runs 14 residues. The germline gives CDR1 SGHRS, CDR2 YFSETQ. CDR3 bases: TGCGCCAGCAGCGGGGGGCTTGGGGACTACGAGCAGTACTTC. This codes for CASSGGLGDYEQYF.

V usage is TRBV7-6 and J usage is TRBJ1-5; 8 nucleotides match TRBD1. After removal of 1 base from V and 0 bases from J, the junction contained 2 bases not matched to a gene. In germline, CDR1 is SGHVS, CDR2 FNYEAQ. The CDR3 is 16 amino acids. The CDR3 DNA reads as TGTGCCAGCAGCTTAGAACAGGGGGGTAGCAATCAGCCCCAGCATTTT. Amino acids: CASSLEQGGSNQPQHF.

The chain uses TRBV12-1 and TRBJ1-4. TRBV12-1 is marked as a pseudogene. The CDR3 runs 16 residues. This CDR3 reads CASSFLRDATNEKLFF. The CDR3 nucleotides are TGTGCCAGCAGCTTTTTGAGGGATGCAACTAATGAAAAACTGTTTTTT.

V gene TRBV5-1 combines with J gene TRBJ2-1; 9 bases align to TRBD2. CDR1 is SGHRS, CDR2 YFSETQ, per germline. This CDR3 comprises 15 residues. With 5 bases clipped from V and 0 bases from J, the junction kept 3 bases outside the gene matches. The CDR3 protein is CASSVAGASYNEQFF. CDR3 coding DNA: TGCGCCAGCAGTGTAGCGGGGGCCTCCTACAATGAGCAGTTCTTC.

This chain links TRBV9 with TRBJ2-5; D perhaps matches TRBD1 (5 bases). Germline CDR1 and CDR2: SGDLS and YYNGEE. The V end lost 0 bases, the J end lost 5 bases, and 14 bases lay between the germline ends. CDR3 length equals 15 residues. CDR3 loop: CASSVGGSEVETQYF. The CDR3 DNA is TGTGCCAGCAGCGTAGGGGGCAGCGAGGTTGAGACCCAGTACTTC.

The CDR3 loop is CASRRIQGYEQYF. CDR3 nucleotides: TGTGCCAGCAGACGTATACAGGGATACGAGCAGTACTTC. V is TRBV27 and J is TRBJ2-7, with D tentatively TRBD1 (6 bases). This CDR3 has 13 amino acids. Germline V CDR1 and CDR2: MNHEY, SMNVEV (reference sequence). Trimming removed 6 bases from V and 4 bases from J, with 13 bases in between.

The chain links TRBV14 to TRBJ1-6, with D unresolved. The CDR3 extends over 17 amino acids. Trimming removed 2 bases from V and 4 bases from J, with 15 bases in between. Germline CDR1 and CDR2: SGHDN and FVKESK. The CDR3: CASSQISVRAYNSPLHF. CDR3 nucleotides: TGTGCCAGCAGCCAAATATCAGTGAGGGCTTATAATTCACCCCTCCACTTT. Using reference TRBV14 and TRBJ1-6 for the parts outside the CDR3, the full variable domain is EAGVTQFPSHSVIEKGQTVTLRCDPISGHDNLYWYRRVMGKEIKFLLHFVKESKQDESGMPNNRFLAERTGGTYSTLKVQPAELEDSGVYFCASSQISVRAYNSPLHFGNGTRLTVT.

CDR3 amino acids: CASSQDWEGFDGYTF. CDR3 bases: TGTGCCAGCAGCCAAGACTGGGAAGGCTTCGATGGCTACACCTTC. This sequence joins TRBV4-2 and TRBJ1-2, with D uncertain. CDR3 size: 15 residues. Trimming removed 0 bases from V and 6 bases from J, with 14 bases in between. From germline, CDR1 is LGHNA and CDR2 YNFKEQ.

The chain couples TRBV19 to TRBJ2-1, with 7 positions matching TRBD1. The CDR3 spans 14 residues. Trimming cost V 3 bases and J 6 bases; bases outside gene matches: 5. Germline CDR1 and CDR2: LNHDA and SQIVND (reference sequence). The CDR3 spells CASSIPGTANEQFF. In nucleotides, the CDR3 is TGTGCCAGTAGTATCCCCGGGACAGCCAATGAGCAGTTCTTC.

V is TRBV7-9 and J is TRBJ2-7, with TRBD2 as a possible D gene (5 bases). The CDR3 runs 14 residues. V was pared by 5 bases and J by 5 bases, with 16 bases between. Germline V gene data show CDR1 as SEHNR and CDR2 as FQNEAQ (reference sequence). This CDR3 is CASSLRTGWNEQYF. The DNA for the CDR3 is TGTGCCAGCAGCCTCCGGACTGGATGGAACGAGCAGTACTTC.

The rearrangement uses TRBV7-8 and TRBJ2-7; the match to TRBD1 covers 8 bases. This CDR3 has 13 residues. The germline CDR1 and CDR2 sequences are SGHVS and FQNEAQ. With V trimmed by 7 bases and J by 7 bases, 9 bases remained unmatched. CDR3 DNA sequence: TGTGCCAGCACCGTGGACAGGGCTTGGGAGCAGTACTTC. Residues: CASTVDRAWEQYF.

The chain uses TRBV6-1 and TRBJ1-3; D gene unclear. The CDR3 has 14 amino acids. Per the germline V gene, CDR1 is MNHNS and CDR2 is SASEGT. V was shortened by 3 bases and J by 8 bases, with 14 bases between the two germline ends. The DNA for the CDR3 is TGTGCCAGCAGTGACGGGTTCCTAGGCGACACCATATATTTT. Encoded protein: CASSDGFLGDTIYF.

Only one count was recorded for this clone. The genes are TRBV7-8 and TRBJ2-7; maybe TRBD1 (6 bases). The CDR3 spans 14 residues. The V end was cut by 5 bases, the J end by 3 bases, with 14 bases between. Germline loops: CDR1 SGHVS, CDR2 FQNEAQ. The CDR3 DNA reads TGTGCCAGCAGCGACAGGTTGGACCGCTACGAGCAGTACTTC. Protein: CASSDRLDRYEQYF.

The rearrangement uses TRBV21-1 and TRBJ2-1; no check of the table's D call, TRBD1, against the DNA was made. TRBV21-1 is annotated as a pseudogene. The CDR3 runs to 17 residues. For the CDR3, the DNA is TGTGCCAGCAGCAAAAGGCCCCGGGACAGCGTCCACAATGAGCAGTTCTTC. This translates into CASSKRPRDSVHNEQFF.

The rearrangement links TRBV18 to TRBJ2-7; 9 bases align to TRBD1. V gave up 2 bases and J gave up 3 bases; unmatched junction bases: 17. The CDR3 spans 19 residues. CDR1 is KGHSH and CDR2 is LQKENI in the germline V gene. Here the CDR3 reads CASSPWLGQGGSMGYEQYF. The CDR3 nucleotides read TGTGCCAGCTCACCATGGCTGGGACAGGGAGGATCTATGGGCTACGAGCAGTACTTC.

V usage is TRBV5-6 and J usage is TRBJ1-3; D is ambiguous. Germline assignment: CDR1 SGHDT and CDR2 YYEEEE. This CDR3 region has 14 residues. V lost 0 bases and J lost 4, with 8 bases in between. CDR3 coding DNA: TGTGCCAGCAGCTTGGGCGGGTTAGGAAACACCATATATTTT. Protein product: CASSLGGLGNTIYF.

The chain couples TRBV11-2 to TRBJ2-5; 11 bases line up with TRBD2. With V trimmed by 5 bases and J by 1 base, 9 bases remained unmatched. Germline CDR1 reads SGHAT; CDR2 reads FQNNGV. The CDR3 loop spans 17 amino acids. The CDR3 sequence: CASSPRVGLAGQETQYF. The CDR3 DNA reads TGTGCCAGCAGCCCTAGGGTAGGACTAGCGGGCCAAGAGACCCAGTACTTC.

The chain uses TRBV7-6 and TRBJ1-1; D call uncertain. Per the germline V gene, CDR1 is SGHVS and CDR2 is FNYEAQ. The CDR3 runs to 13 residues. V was pared by 4 bases and J by 4 bases, with 10 bases between. The CDR3 region is CASSSIYGTEAFF. The CDR3, as DNA: TGTGCCAGCAGCTCGATTTACGGCACTGAAGCTTTCTTT.

This clone was counted once. The chain links TRBV27 to TRBJ2-3; D possibly matches TRBD1 or TRBD2 (5 bases each). Per germline, CDR1 MNHEY and CDR2 SMNVEV (reference sequence). The CDR3 totals 16 residues. V was trimmed by 1 base and J by 0 bases, leaving 11 bases between them. Here the CDR3 DNA reads TGTGCCAGCAGTTTATTGGGGGTCCATAGCACAGATACGCAGTATTTT. Translating it yields CASSLLGVHSTDTQYF.

The rearrangement joins TRBV27 to TRBJ2-7; 11 nucleotides agree with TRBD2. Germline-derived CDR1 and CDR2 are MNHEY and SMNVEV (reference sequence). With 5 bases clipped from V and 7 bases from J, the junction kept 1 base outside the gene matches. CDR3 length: 12 residues. The CDR3 sequence: CASSGLAGEQYF. In nucleotides, the CDR3 is TGTGCCAGCAGTGGACTAGCGGGTGAGCAGTACTTC.

V and J are TRBV7-2 and TRBJ2-3, with D perhaps matching TRBD2 (5 bases). From germline, CDR1 is SGHTA and CDR2 FQGNSA. V was clipped by 3 bases and J by 5 bases, with 15 bases between them. This CDR3 is built from 15 residues. CDR3 protein: CASSLGWVGRDTQYF. The CDR3 nucleotides are TGTGCCAGCAGCTTGGGGTGGGTGGGGAGAGATACGCAGTATTTT. Looking up the rest from reference TRBV7-2 and TRBJ2-3 gives the full variable domain: GAGVSQSPSNKVTEKGKDVELRCDPISGHTALYWYRQSLGQGLEFLIYFQGNSAPDKSGLPSDRFSAERTGGSVSTLTIQRTQQEDSAVYLCASSLGWVGRDTQYFGPGTRLTVL.

This clone has a single count. This chain connects TRBV7-9 to TRBJ2-3; no reliable D call. This CDR3 is built from 11 residues. V shed 8 bases and J shed 1 base, with 4 bases lying between them. CDR1 SEHNR and CDR2 FQNEAQ come from the germline V gene (reference sequence). The CDR3 DNA is TGTGCCAGCCGCCGCACAGATACGCAGTATTTT. Amino acids: CASRRTDTQYF.

This chain links TRBV6-5 with TRBJ1-1, with D tentatively TRBD1 (5 bases). Germline V gene sequence: CDR1 MNHEY, CDR2 SVGAGI. CDR3 length: 15 amino acids. Between the trimmed V and J ends, which lost 0 bases and 5 bases, there was a span of 13 bases. The CDR3 region has the DNA TGTGCCAGCAGTTACTCGGTTAACGGGGGTACTGAAGCTTTCTTT. Protein product: CASSYSVNGGTEAFF.